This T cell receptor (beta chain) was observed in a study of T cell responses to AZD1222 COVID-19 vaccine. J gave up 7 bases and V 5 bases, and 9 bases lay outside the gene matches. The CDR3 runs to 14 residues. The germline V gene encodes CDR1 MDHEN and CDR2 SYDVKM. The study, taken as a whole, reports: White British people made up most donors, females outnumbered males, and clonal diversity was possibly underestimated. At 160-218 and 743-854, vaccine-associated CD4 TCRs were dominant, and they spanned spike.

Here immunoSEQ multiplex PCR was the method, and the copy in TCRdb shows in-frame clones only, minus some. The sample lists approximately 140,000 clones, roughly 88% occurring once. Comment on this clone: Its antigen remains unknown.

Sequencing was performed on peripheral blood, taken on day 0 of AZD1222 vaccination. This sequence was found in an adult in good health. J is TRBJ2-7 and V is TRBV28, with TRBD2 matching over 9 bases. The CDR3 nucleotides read TGTGCCAGCAGTGCGAGCGGGGGGTGGGGTGAGCAGTACTTC. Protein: CASSASGGWGEQYF. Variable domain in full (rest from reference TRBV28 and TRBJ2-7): DVKVTQSSRYLVKRTGEKVFLECVQDMDHENMFWYRQDPGLGLRLIYFSYDVKMKEKGDIPEGYSVSREKKERFSLILESASTNQTSMYLCASSASGGWGEQYFGPGTRLTVT.